This TCR beta chain stems from a study of control samples from healthy donors and cancer patients. With 8 bases clipped from V and 4 bases from J, the junction kept 12 bases outside the gene matches. In germline, CDR1 is ENHRY, CDR2 SYGVKD. This CDR3 is built from 15 residues. Clones were sequenced by immunoSEQ multiplex PCR, and TCRdb holds only the in-frame ones, with some missing. The sample lists around 140,000 clones; roughly 91% were seen once. The sequenced sample consisted of PBMCs. This sequence was found in a man aged 45-60 years with head and neck cancer. The rearrangement links TRBV10-3 to TRBJ2-5; 8 nucleotides match TRBD1. DNA of the CDR3: TGTGCCATCTCCAGAGGGCAGGGGGCGTCAGAGACCCAGTACTTC. This sequence encodes CAISRGQGASETQYF.